This note documents a single T cell receptor (beta chain) sequence. The record originates from a study of blood T cell repertoires in COVID-19. Study at large: From T cells, B-cell-depleted T cells, or PBMCs came the material, which was cDNA or gDNA.

Clones were read by immunoSEQ multiplex PCR, and TCRdb kept only the in-frame ones, dropping some. The sample lists roughly 180,000 clones; roughly 79% were seen once. Material for sequencing was peripheral blood. The receptor comes from a woman between 35 and 50 years old with COVID-19, enrolled during active disease.

The CDR3 spells CASSSRGNTEAFF. CDR3 bases: TGTGCCAGCAGTTCAAGGGGGAACACTGAAGCTTTCTTT. The chain couples TRBV12-3 or TRBV12-4 to TRBJ1-1, with a possible D match to TRBD1 (5 bases). V was clipped by 4 bases and J by 1 base, with 7 bases between them. The CDR3 totals 13 residues.